Following are 4 T cell receptor beta chains from one sample sequenced in a study of a mutant IDH1 vaccine in newly diagnosed glioma. Their antigen targets remain unknown. The time point denotes: week 35, safety follow-up. Vaccination comprised doses that each held 300 ug of mutant IDH1 20-mer peptide, plus topical imiquimod. Using immunoSEQ multiplex PCR, the repertoire was profiled, and TCRdb retains in-frame clones only, with some absent. This sample has 20,000 to 30,000 clones, with less than 90% found just once. The sequencing here drew on PBMCs, taken from a glioma patient whose treatment included an IDH1 peptide vaccine. The origin of the receptors is a man aged 30 to 45 with glioma.

The chain employs TRBV5-6 and TRBJ2-7; TRBD2 matches 8 bases. The CDR3 runs to 15 residues. The germline gives CDR1 SGHDT, CDR2 YYEEEE. V trimming: 4 bases; J trimming: 1 base; junction bases outside the gene matches: 7. The CDR3 loop is CASSRSGRGSYEQYF. CDR3 sequence (DNA): TGTGCCAGCAGCCGCAGCGGGAGAGGGTCCTACGAGCAGTACTTC.

The V gene is TRBV29-1, the J gene TRBJ2-1; 10 bases line up with TRBD2. Germline loops: CDR1 SQVTM, CDR2 ANQGSEA. V shed 4 bases, J shed 7 bases, and the junction held 7 bases outside the gene matches. The CDR3 length is 14 residues. The CDR3 region is CSVGTSGTVNEQFF. The CDR3 bases are TGCAGCGTTGGAACTAGCGGGACAGTTAATGAGCAGTTCTTC.

The chain is built from TRBV18 and TRBJ2-1; D might be TRBD2 (6 bases). CDR1 and CDR2 (germline): KGHSH, LQKENI. Between the trimmed V and J ends, which lost 6 bases and 0 bases, there was a span of 21 bases. The CDR3 consists of 18 residues. The CDR3 nucleotides are TGTGCCAGCTCGGTACTAGCCACGAAGACCCACTCCTACAATGAGCAGTTCTTC. Translation: CASSVLATKTHSYNEQFF. Together with reference TRBV18 and TRBJ2-1, the CDR3 gives the full variable domain: NAGVMQNPRHLVRRRGQEARLRCSPMKGHSHVYWYRQLPEEGLKFMVYLQKENIIDESGMPKERFSAEFPKEGPSILRIQQVVRGDSAAYFCASSVLATKTHSYNEQFFGPGTRLTVL.

The gene calls are TRBV5-4 and TRBJ2-7, with 10 bases aligning to TRBD2. The J segment lost 3 bases and the V segment lost 6 bases, leaving 9 bases of the junction unmatched. Germline lookup yields CDR1 SGHNT and CDR2 YYREEE (reference sequence). CDR3 length: 15 residues. DNA of the CDR3: TGTGCCAGCACTACCCCCGGACTAGCGGACTACGAGCAGTACTTC. Protein sequence: CASTTPGLADYEQYF.